The T cell receptor beta chain under discussion was sequenced for a study of cytomegalovirus exposure and HLA in healthy donors. Comments on this clone: Its antigen is as yet unknown.

Study-wide findings and caveats: Most TCR beta V segments were productive about 87% or about 30% of the time in an earlier analysis.

The PCR ran on 60 Vbeta and 13 Jbeta primers. Assay used: immunoSEQ multiplex PCR; TCRdb lists only in-frame clones, some missing. This table holds 150,000 or so clones, approximately 78% found once. This TCR was sampled from a man aged 35-49 years in good health and CMV-seropositive. The sample consisted of PBMCs.

The CDR3 DNA reads TGTGCCAGCAGCGTAGACCAGCGGGGCTACAATGAGCAGTTCTTC. Its protein is CASSVDQRGYNEQFF. The chain combines TRBV9 with TRBJ2-1, with 7 bases fitting TRBD2. Per germline, CDR1 SGDLS and CDR2 YYNGEE. The CDR3 is made up of 15 amino acids. V was clipped by 0 bases and J by 3 bases; unmatched bases: 3. Supplemented by reference TRBV9 and TRBJ2-1, the full variable domain reads DSGVTQTPKHLITATGQRVTLRCSPRSGDLSVYWYQQSLDQGLQFLIQYYNGEERAKGNILERFSAQQFPDLHSELNLSSLELGDSALYFCASSVDQRGYNEQFFGPGTRLTVL.